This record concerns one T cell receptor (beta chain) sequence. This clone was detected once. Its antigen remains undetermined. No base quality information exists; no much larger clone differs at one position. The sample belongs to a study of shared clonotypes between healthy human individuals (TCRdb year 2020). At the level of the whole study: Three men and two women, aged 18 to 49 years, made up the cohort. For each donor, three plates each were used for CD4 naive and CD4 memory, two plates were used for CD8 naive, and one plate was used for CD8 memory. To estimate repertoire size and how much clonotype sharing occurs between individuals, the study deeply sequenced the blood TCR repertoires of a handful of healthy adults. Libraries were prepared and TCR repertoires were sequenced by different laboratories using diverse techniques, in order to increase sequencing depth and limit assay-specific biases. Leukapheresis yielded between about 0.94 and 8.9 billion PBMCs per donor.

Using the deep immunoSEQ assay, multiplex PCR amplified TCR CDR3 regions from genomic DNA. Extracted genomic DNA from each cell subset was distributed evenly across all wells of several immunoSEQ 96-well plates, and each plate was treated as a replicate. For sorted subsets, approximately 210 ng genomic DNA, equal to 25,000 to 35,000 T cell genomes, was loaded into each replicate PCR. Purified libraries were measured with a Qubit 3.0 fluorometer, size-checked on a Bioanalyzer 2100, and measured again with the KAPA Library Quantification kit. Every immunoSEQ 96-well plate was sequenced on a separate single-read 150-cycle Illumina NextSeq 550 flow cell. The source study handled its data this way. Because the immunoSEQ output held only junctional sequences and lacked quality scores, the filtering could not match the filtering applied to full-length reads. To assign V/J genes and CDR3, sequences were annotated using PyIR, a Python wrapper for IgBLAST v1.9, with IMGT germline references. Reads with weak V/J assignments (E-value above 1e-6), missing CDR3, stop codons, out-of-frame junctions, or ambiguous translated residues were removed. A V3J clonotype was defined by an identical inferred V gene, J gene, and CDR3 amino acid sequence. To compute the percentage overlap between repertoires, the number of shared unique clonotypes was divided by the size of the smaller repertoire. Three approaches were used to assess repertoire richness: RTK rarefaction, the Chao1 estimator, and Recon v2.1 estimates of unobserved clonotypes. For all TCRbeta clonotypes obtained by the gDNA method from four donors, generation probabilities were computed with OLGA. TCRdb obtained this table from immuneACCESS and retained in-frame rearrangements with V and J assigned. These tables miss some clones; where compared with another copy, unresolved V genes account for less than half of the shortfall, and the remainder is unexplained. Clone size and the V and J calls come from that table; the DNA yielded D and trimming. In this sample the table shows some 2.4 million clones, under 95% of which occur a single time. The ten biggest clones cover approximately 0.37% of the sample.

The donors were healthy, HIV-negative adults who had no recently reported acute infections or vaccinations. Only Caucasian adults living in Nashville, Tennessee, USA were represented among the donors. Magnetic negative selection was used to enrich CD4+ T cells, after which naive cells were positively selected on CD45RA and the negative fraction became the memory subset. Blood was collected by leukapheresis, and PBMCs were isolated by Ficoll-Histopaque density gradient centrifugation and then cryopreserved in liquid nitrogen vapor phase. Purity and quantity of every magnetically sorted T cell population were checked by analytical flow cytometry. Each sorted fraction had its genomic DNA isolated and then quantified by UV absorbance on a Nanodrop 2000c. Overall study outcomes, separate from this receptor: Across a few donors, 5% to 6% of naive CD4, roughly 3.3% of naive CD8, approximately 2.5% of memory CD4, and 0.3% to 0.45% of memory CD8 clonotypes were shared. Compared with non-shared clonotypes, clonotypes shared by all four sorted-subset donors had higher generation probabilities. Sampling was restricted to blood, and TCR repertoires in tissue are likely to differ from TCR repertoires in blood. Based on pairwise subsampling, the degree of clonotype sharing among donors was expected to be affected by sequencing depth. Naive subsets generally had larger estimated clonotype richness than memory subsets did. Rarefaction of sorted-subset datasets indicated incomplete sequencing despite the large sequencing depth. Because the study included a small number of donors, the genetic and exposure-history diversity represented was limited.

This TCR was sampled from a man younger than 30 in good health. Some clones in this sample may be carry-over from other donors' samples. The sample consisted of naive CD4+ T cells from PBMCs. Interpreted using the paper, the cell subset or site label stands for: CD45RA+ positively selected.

The CDR3 corresponds to CASSLNGQGNEKLFF. The nucleotide sequence reads as follows: TGTGCCAGCAGCTTAAACGGGCAGGGGAATGAAAAACTGTTTTTT. The chain was built from TRBV7-9 and TRBJ1-4, with TRBD1 as a weak D call on 6 bases. Spanning cysteine to phenylalanine, the CDR3 consists of 15 amino acids. Kept here is only the CDR3 DNA, which spans 45 bases and is read in frame from base 1. Trimming removed 2 bases from V and 5 bases from J, leaving 12 bases between the germline ends. The germline V gene (reference sequence) supplies CDR1 SEHNR and CDR2 FQNEAQ.